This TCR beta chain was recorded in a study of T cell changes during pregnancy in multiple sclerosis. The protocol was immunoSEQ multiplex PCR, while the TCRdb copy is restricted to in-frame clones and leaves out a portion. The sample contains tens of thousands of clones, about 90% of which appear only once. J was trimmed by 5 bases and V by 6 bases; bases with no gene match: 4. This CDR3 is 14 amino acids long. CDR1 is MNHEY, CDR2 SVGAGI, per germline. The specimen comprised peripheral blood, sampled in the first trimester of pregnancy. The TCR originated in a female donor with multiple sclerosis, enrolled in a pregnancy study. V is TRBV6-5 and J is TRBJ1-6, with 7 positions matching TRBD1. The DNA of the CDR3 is TGTGCCAGCAGCGCCGGGACAGATAATTCACCCCTCCACTTT. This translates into CASSAGTDNSPLHF.